These T cell receptor beta chains were read from a single sample in a study of naive and memory T cell subsets. TCRdb reprocessed the UMI-ligation and nested PCR reads with MiXCR, giving one entry per CDR3 protein. This table holds around 29,000 distinct CDR3 sequences, approximately 17% found once. Sequenced input: effector memory CD4+ T cells from blood. All receptors come from a human donor in good health. The CDR3 runs from the conserved cysteine through the conserved F or W. The order of the fields is clone size, D gene, V gene, J gene, CDR3 protein, CDR3 DNA. D genes are given only for firm matches. Expanded clones get a size class; other rows say once, few or many, or leave the size out.

.	.	TRBV7-8	TRBJ2-2	CASSSRGQSIGTGELFF	TGTGCCAGCAGCTCCCGAGGCCAATCGATAGGGACCGGGGAGCTGTTTTTT
few	.	TRBV5-6	TRBJ1-5	CASSLIRGDQPQHF	TGTGCCAGCAGCTTGATCAGAGGCGATCAGCCCCAGCATTTT
.	.	TRBV6-5	TRBJ1-1	CASSQAPGVTEAFF	TGTGCCAGCAGTCAAGCCCCGGGGGTCACTGAAGCTTTCTTT
.	TRBD1	TRBV6-1	TRBJ1-4	CASSESWKGQGAGEKLFF	TGTGCCAGCAGTGAAAGTTGGAAGGGGCAGGGGGCCGGTGAAAAACTGTTTTTT
few	.	TRBV2	TRBJ2-7	CASRGLYEQYF	TGTGCCAGCAGGGGACTTTACGAGCAGTACTTC
.	.	TRBV19	TRBJ1-2	CASSPDTTYGYTF	TGTGCCAGTAGCCCGGACACCACCTATGGCTACACCTTC
.	.	TRBV7-2	TRBJ2-7	CASRPTERYEQYF	TGTGCCAGCAGGCCGACAGAGCGATACGAGCAGTACTTC
medium-sized	.	TRBV6-2/TRBV6-3	TRBJ1-5	CASTDRDSWGRAQHF	TGTGCCAGCACTGATAGAGATTCGTGGGGGAGGGCCCAGCATTTT
medium-sized	TRBD2	TRBV10-2	TRBJ2-1	CASSSGLAGDGYNEQFF	TGCGCCAGCAGTTCGGGACTAGCGGGAGACGGTTACAATGAGCAGTTCTTC
.	TRBD1	TRBV30	TRBJ1-6	CAWSMPGGRARSPLHF	TGTGCCTGGAGTATGCCAGGGGGCAGAGCTCGTTCACCCCTCCACTTT
.	TRBD2	TRBV14	TRBJ2-1	CASSQALAGSEQFF	TGTGCCAGCAGCCAAGCTTTAGCGGGATCTGAGCAGTTCTTC
.	.	TRBV28	TRBJ2-7	CASSFHSGPKYEQYF	TGTGCCAGCAGTTTCCATTCCGGGCCGAAGTACGAGCAGTACTTC
few	TRBD2	TRBV7-9	TRBJ2-7	CASSWVPGLSIVQQYF	TGTGCCAGCAGCTGGGTTCCGGGACTAAGTATTGTTCAGCAGTACTTC
.	TRBD1	TRBV10-3	TRBJ1-5	CALRQGACYQPQHF	TGTGCCCTCAGACAGGGGGCCTGTTATCAGCCCCAGCATTTT
many	.	TRBV12-3/TRBV12-4	TRBJ2-1	CASSPDTYSYNEQFF	TGTGCCAGCAGTCCTGACACATACTCCTACAATGAGCAGTTCTTC
.	TRBD1	TRBV28	TRBJ1-5	CASSFKGTGFNQPQHF	TGTGCCAGCAGTTTCAAGGGGACAGGTTTCAATCAGCCCCAGCATTTT
few	.	TRBV5-1	TRBJ1-4	CASSLAAGATNEKLFF	TGCGCCAGCAGCTTGGCGGCAGGAGCAACTAATGAAAAACTGTTTTTT
many	.	TRBV27	TRBJ1-1	CASVRTDPLRGTEAFF	TGTGCCAGCGTCAGGACAGACCCCCTCCGAGGCACTGAAGCTTTCTTT
.	.	TRBV7-9	TRBJ1-1	CASSFTKENTEAFF	TGTGCCAGCAGCTTCACCAAGGAGAACACTGAAGCTTTCTTT
.	TRBD1	TRBV6-6	TRBJ1-5	CASSYPPAGTGNNQPQHF	TGTGCCAGCAGTTACCCGCCGGCCGGGACAGGGAACAATCAGCCCCAGCATTTT
few	.	TRBV28	TRBJ2-1	CASSLSVGLGSLDNEQFF	TGTGCCAGCAGTTTAAGCGTAGGACTTGGCTCCCTGGACAATGAGCAGTTCTTC
many	.	TRBV9	TRBJ2-7	CASSVGWGQSYEQYF	TGTGCCAGCAGCGTAGGGTGGGGACAATCCTACGAGCAGTACTTC
.	.	TRBV5-1	TRBJ1-5	CASSFGQGNQPQHF	TGCGCCAGCAGCTTTGGGCAGGGGAATCAGCCCCAGCATTTT
few	TRBD2	TRBV6-5	TRBJ2-1	CASSHRLAGDNEQFF	TGTGCCAGCAGTCACAGACTAGCGGGGGACAATGAGCAGTTCTTC
few	.	TRBV7-9	TRBJ2-7	CASSLVKSAGANYEQYF	TGTGCCAGCAGCTTAGTAAAGTCGGCAGGGGCCAATTACGAGCAGTACTTC
few	.	TRBV11-2	TRBJ2-1	CASASVDGSYNEQFF	TGTGCCAGCGCCTCTGTCGACGGCTCCTACAATGAGCAGTTCTTC
.	.	TRBV7-2	TRBJ2-1	CASSLVGTGIQFF	TGTGCCAGCAGCTTAGTTGGTACAGGGATCCAGTTCTTC
.	TRBD1	TRBV18	TRBJ1-2	CASSTDRGRGYTF	TGTGCCAGCTCAACGGACAGGGGACGTGGCTACACCTTC
.	.	TRBV20-1	TRBJ1-2	CSARAPSDGYTF	TGCAGTGCTAGAGCCCCCAGCGACGGCTACACCTTC
many	.	TRBV11-2	TRBJ2-7	CASRSIRPAALSGHTNSYEQYF	TGTGCCAGCAGGTCGATCCGGCCAGCAGCTTTAAGTGGTCACACGAACTCCTACGAGCAGTACTTC
few	TRBD1	TRBV20-1	TRBJ1-1	CSARDLGLSSGQGGPEAFF	TGCAGTGCTAGAGATTTGGGCCTAAGTTCGGGACAGGGGGGACCTGAAGCTTTCTTT
medium-sized	TRBD2	TRBV28	TRBJ2-1	CASRTGLAGRSYNEQFF	TGTGCCAGCAGGACCGGGCTAGCGGGTCGCTCCTACAATGAGCAGTTCTTC
.	.	TRBV2	TRBJ2-7	CASSSRGLYEQYF	TGTGCCAGCAGTAGCCGGGGTTTATACGAGCAGTACTTC
few	.	TRBV30	TRBJ2-1	CAWRRKLRYNEQFF	TGTGCCTGGAGGCGTAAGCTCCGTTACAATGAGCAGTTCTTC
many	.	TRBV3-1	TRBJ1-4	CASSRRATNEKLFF	TGTGCCAGCAGTCGACGGGCAACTAATGAAAAACTGTTTTTT
.	.	TRBV20-1	TRBJ1-5	CSARGQATGPQHF	TGCAGTGCTAGAGGGCAGGCAACCGGGCCCCAGCATTTT
.	.	TRBV5-1	TRBJ2-7	CASSLRGTSTRPYEQYF	TGCGCCAGCAGCTTGCGGGGAACTAGCACTCGTCCCTACGAGCAGTACTTC